One sample yielded the 28 T cell receptor beta chains listed below, sequenced in a study of blood T cell repertoires in COVID-19 (dated by TCRdb to 2018 to 2021). Libraries came from the immunoSEQ multiplex PCR assay. As stored in TCRdb, this immuneACCESS dataset retains in-frame rearrangements with V and J assigned. A fraction of the clones does not appear; measured against another copy, unresolved V genes explain less than half of the discrepancy, and the remainder lacks a known reason. The sample contains some 60,000 clones, roughly 93% of them found a single time. Jointly, the top ten make up roughly 1.5% of the sample. Sequenced material: peripheral blood. These receptors were collected from a human donor in a cohort sampled during active COVID-19.

The rearrangement uses TRBV7-3 and TRBJ1-6; 10 bases match TRBD1. Unmatched junction bases numbered 5, after V lost 4 bases and J lost 8 bases. This CDR3 is built from 15 residues. Looked up from germline, CDR1 is SGHTA and CDR2 is FQGTGA. Here the CDR3 reads CASSSGQGLDSPLHF. DNA of the CDR3: TGTGCCAGCAGCTCGGGACAGGGGTTGGATTCACCCCTCCACTTT.

The V gene is TRBV9, the J gene TRBJ2-2; 9 bases match TRBD1. The ends lost 7 bases at V and 0 bases at J; junction bases unmatched: 1. CDR1 and CDR2 from the germline V gene are SGDLS and YYNGEE. The CDR3 runs 14 residues. CDR3 loop: CASRQGANTGELFF. The DNA of the CDR3 is TGTGCCAGCCGACAGGGGGCGAACACCGGGGAGCTGTTTTTT.

As DNA, the CDR3 is TGTGCCAGCAGTTACCCGACAGGCAACCAAGAGACCCAGTACTTC. Translating it yields CASSYPTGNQETQYF. This rearrangement joins TRBV6-2 or TRBV6-3 to TRBJ2-5; TRBD1 might be the D (6 bases). The CDR3 extends over 15 amino acids. Trimming removed 2 bases from V and 0 bases from J, with 10 bases in between. CDR1 and CDR2 from the germline V gene are MNHEY and SVGEGT.

V and J are TRBV18 and TRBJ2-1; D is uncertain. CDR1 is KGHSH and CDR2 is LQKENI in the germline V gene. V gave up 2 bases and J gave up 7 bases, with 18 bases separating them. This CDR3 has 16 amino acids. The CDR3 is CASSPYSPWATNEQFF. The CDR3 coding sequence is TGTGCCAGCTCACCATATAGTCCCTGGGCTACTAATGAGCAGTTCTTC.

This clone was detected once. The rearrangement uses TRBV5-6 and TRBJ1-4, with 8 nucleotides matching TRBD1. This CDR3 has 17 residues. The germline V gene encodes CDR1 SGHDT and CDR2 YYEEEE. V trimming: 0 bases; J trimming: 2 bases; junction bases outside the gene matches: 6. CDR3 loop: CASSLGVGTGTNEKLFF. As DNA, the CDR3 is TGTGCCAGCAGCTTGGGTGTAGGGACAGGCACTAATGAAAAACTGTTTTTT.

This chain joins TRBV7-8 and TRBJ1-1; D perhaps matches TRBD1 (6 bases). CDR3 size: 14 residues. The germline gives CDR1 SGHVS, CDR2 FQNEAQ. The V end lost 5 bases, the J end lost 1 base, and 11 bases lay between the germline ends. CDR3 residues: CASSQDRRNTEAFF. CDR3 DNA sequence: TGTGCCAGCAGCCAAGACAGGAGGAACACTGAAGCTTTCTTT.

This chain links TRBV7-8 with TRBJ2-1, with a weak D call TRBD2 (6 bases). The CDR3 is 17 residues long. V lost 3 bases and J lost 4, with 19 bases in between. CDR1 is SGHVS, CDR2 FQNEAQ, per germline. CDR3 sequence: CASSLRMAGPVYNEQFF. CDR3 sequence (DNA): TGTGCCAGCAGCTTGCGGATGGCGGGACCCGTATACAATGAGCAGTTCTTC.

This chain connects TRBV5-1 to TRBJ1-1; possible D gene TRBD1, 6 bases. The CDR3 has 13 amino acids. Trimming left V 7 bases short and J 3 bases short, with 13 bases between. Germline V gene lookup returns CDR1 SGHRS and CDR2 YFSETQ. The CDR3 region has the DNA TGCGCCAGCTTCCTACCAGGGGACACTGAAGCTTTCTTT. This sequence encodes CASFLPGDTEAFF.

CDR3 sequence (DNA): TGTGCCAGTAAATGGGGTAGCGGGAGTCAAGAGACCCAGTACTTC. Its protein product is CASKWGSGSQETQYF. The V gene is TRBV19, the J gene TRBJ2-5; 9 nucleotides line up with TRBD2. Germline V gene sequence: CDR1 LNHDA, CDR2 SQIVND (reference sequence). Germline trimming cut 7 bases from V and 2 bases from J; bases unmatched to any gene: 8. This CDR3 is built from 15 residues.

The chain couples TRBV5-1 to TRBJ2-2, with D perhaps matching TRBD1 (5 bases). This CDR3 region has 15 residues. The germline V and J ends were trimmed by 3 bases and 0 bases, with 9 bases remaining between them. The V gene's germline CDR1 is SGHRS and CDR2 YFSETQ. CDR3 nucleotides: TGCGCCAGCAGCTACGACAGCACGAACACCGGGGAGCTGTTTTTT. It translates to CASSYDSTNTGELFF. The full variable domain, with the rest looked up from reference TRBV5-1 and TRBJ2-2, is KAGVTQTPRYLIKTRGQQVTLSCSPISGHRSVSWYQQTPGQGLQFLFEYFSETQRNKGNFPGRFSGRQFSNSRSEMNVSTLELGDSALYLCASSYDSTNTGELFFGEGSRLTVL.

V is TRBV24-1 and J is TRBJ2-3; 9 bases line up with TRBD1. This CDR3 spans 17 amino acids. The V gene end was trimmed by 2 bases and the J gene end by 0 bases; junction bases not matched to a gene: 5. Germline CDR1 and CDR2: KGHDR and SFDVKD. This chain's CDR3 is CATSDSGTGPSTDTQYF. For the CDR3, the DNA is TGTGCCACCAGTGATTCGGGGACAGGGCCCAGCACAGATACGCAGTATTTT.

The chain has TRBV7-2 and TRBJ2-2, with 14 bases lining up with TRBD2. Trimming removed 5 bases from V and 7 bases from J; junction bases left unmatched: 6. CDR1 and CDR2 (germline): SGHTA, FQGNSA. The CDR3 has 16 amino acids. CDR3 bases: TGTGCCAGCAGCCCTACGGGACTAGCGGGAGTCGGGGAGCTGTTTTTT. Its translation is CASSPTGLAGVGELFF.

The rearrangement links TRBV27 to TRBJ2-1; TRBD1 agrees at 10 bases. The CDR3 has 15 amino acids. Germline-derived CDR1 and CDR2 are MNHEY and SMNVEV (reference sequence). V trimming: 2 bases; J trimming: 4 bases; junction bases outside the gene matches: 2. CDR3 region: CASSLGQGVYNEQFF. CDR3 DNA: TGTGCCAGCAGTTTAGGACAGGGGGTTTACAATGAGCAGTTCTTC.

This chain joins TRBV4-3 and TRBJ2-1; 12 bases line up with TRBD2. V trimming: 4 bases; J trimming: 10 bases; junction bases outside the gene matches: 2. Germline V gene data show CDR1 as LGHNA and CDR2 as YSLEER. This CDR3 is 13 amino acids long. Here the CDR3 reads CASSLGTSGEQFF. CDR3 nucleotide sequence: TGCGCCAGCAGCCTAGGGACTAGCGGGGAGCAGTTCTTC.

This clone has just one count. The chain links TRBV5-1 to TRBJ2-6; 10 bases line up with TRBD1. J was trimmed by 2 bases and V by 4 bases; bases with no gene match: 15. Germline V CDR1 and CDR2: SGHRS, YFSETQ. The CDR3 contains 20 residues. The CDR3 region has the DNA TGCGCCAGCAGCCTTCGGCCTTCGGGACAGGGGACGCCTGGGGCCAACGTCCTGACTTTC. Its protein is CASSLRPSGQGTPGANVLTF. The full variable domain, in which reference TRBV5-1 and TRBJ2-6 provide the parts outside the CDR3, is KAGVTQTPRYLIKTRGQQVTLSCSPISGHRSVSWYQQTPGQGLQFLFEYFSETQRNKGNFPGRFSGRQFSNSRSEMNVSTLELGDSALYLCASSLRPSGQGTPGANVLTFGAGSRLTVL.

The chain carries TRBV4-3 and TRBJ1-4; perhaps TRBD1 as D (5 bases). Trimming left V 1 base short and J 8 bases short, with 11 bases between. This CDR3 is 14 amino acids long. Looked up from germline, CDR1 is LGHNA and CDR2 is YSLEER. The CDR3 is CASSQGQGAEKLFF. Written as DNA, the CDR3 is TGCGCCAGCAGCCAAGGCCAAGGGGCCGAAAAACTGTTTTTT.

The CDR3 spells CASSQVASGGPAFF. The CDR3 DNA sequence: TGTGCCAGCAGCCAGGTCGCGTCAGGGGGCCCAGCTTTCTTT. The chain carries TRBV7-9 and TRBJ1-1, with TRBD1 matching over 8 bases. The J segment lost 10 bases and the V segment lost 5 bases, leaving 12 bases of the junction unmatched. Germline-derived CDR1 and CDR2 are SEHNR and FQNEAQ (reference sequence). The length of the CDR3 is 14 residues.

This chain uses TRBV28 with TRBJ2-4; D possibly corresponds to TRBD2 (6 bases). Looked up from germline, CDR1 is MDHEN and CDR2 is SYDVKM. The ends were cut back, 3 bases at V and 8 bases at J, with 14 bases in the middle. This CDR3 has 14 residues. The CDR3 bases are TGTGCCAGCAGTTTCCTAGCGAGTAGGGACATTCAGTACTTC. Its translation is CASSFLASRDIQYF.

The chain couples TRBV28 to TRBJ1-6, with 8 bases identical to TRBD1. Trimming cost V 6 bases and J 8 bases; bases outside gene matches: 3. This CDR3 contains 13 residues. Germline assignment: CDR1 MDHEN and CDR2 SYDVKM. The CDR3 coding sequence is TGTGCCAGCAGGACAGGGGCGGATTCACCCCTCCACTTT. Encoded protein: CASRTGADSPLHF. Together with reference TRBV28 and TRBJ1-6, the CDR3 gives the full variable domain: DVKVTQSSRYLVKRTGEKVFLECVQDMDHENMFWYRQDPGLGLRLIYFSYDVKMKEKGDIPEGYSVSREKKERFSLILESASTNQTSMYLCASRTGADSPLHFGNGTRLTVT.

J is TRBJ2-1 and V is TRBV6-4; D remains unclear. V was trimmed by 1 base and J by 8 bases, leaving 15 bases between them. The CDR3 runs 15 residues. Germline V gives CDR1 MRHNA, CDR2 SNTAGT. The CDR3 reads CASSDWSRKKDEQFF. The CDR3 bases are TGTGCCAGCAGTGACTGGTCTAGGAAAAAGGATGAGCAGTTCTTC.

The genes are TRBV15 and TRBJ1-5; D possibly corresponds to TRBD1 (6 bases). V lost 8 bases to trimming and J lost 4 bases, with 18 bases between them. The CDR3 contains 15 residues. From germline, CDR1 is LNHNV and CDR2 YYDKDF (reference sequence). CDR3 loop: CATGPVGGANQPQHF. CDR3 nucleotide sequence: TGTGCCACCGGGCCGGTAGGGGGGGCGAATCAGCCCCAGCATTTT.

This chain links TRBV29-1 with TRBJ1-4; 7 positions match TRBD1. V trimming: 0 bases; J trimming: 1 base; junction bases outside the gene matches: 11. The CDR3 loop spans 18 amino acids. Germline V gives CDR1 SQVTM, CDR2 ANQGSEA. Written as DNA, the CDR3 is TGCAGCGTTGAAGAATTACGACAGGGCGGTCAAACTAATGAAAAACTGTTTTTT. Its translation is CSVEELRQGGQTNEKLFF.

The chain joins TRBV9 to TRBJ1-6; unclear D gene. Trimming left V 4 bases short and J 8 bases short, with 19 bases between. CDR1 is SGDLS and CDR2 is YYNGEE in the germline V gene. This CDR3 is 16 amino acids long. This chain's CDR3 is CASSSQSLPGYSPLHF. CDR3 DNA sequence: TGTGCCAGCAGCTCCCAATCCCTGCCCGGGTATTCACCCCTCCACTTT.

The rearrangement links TRBV5-4 to TRBJ2-7; 7 bases fit TRBD2. Germline V gene sequence: CDR1 SGHNT, CDR2 YYREEE (reference sequence). This CDR3 region has 14 residues. V shed 1 base, J shed 2 bases, and the junction held 3 bases outside the gene matches. In DNA form, the CDR3 reads TGTGCCAGCAGCTTGCGGGGAGGGCCCTACGAGCAGTACTTC. It codes for CASSLRGGPYEQYF.

V is TRBV9 and J is TRBJ2-2; 16 nucleotides align to TRBD2. The germline V gene has CDR1 SGDLS and CDR2 YYNGEE. The V and J ends lost 4 bases and 3 bases, in that order; junction bases with no gene match: 3. This CDR3 spans 17 amino acids. The CDR3 DNA is TGTGCCAGCAGCTTGGGACTAGCGGGAGGGTACACCGGGGAGCTGTTTTTT. Amino acids: CASSLGLAGGYTGELFF.

J is TRBJ2-3 and V is TRBV5-1, with D perhaps TRBD1 (6 bases). Looked up from germline, CDR1 is SGHRS and CDR2 is YFSETQ. The length of the CDR3 is 14 residues. V gave up 4 bases and J gave up 1 base, with 10 bases separating them. The CDR3, as DNA: TGCGCCAGCAGCAAGGGGGACCGCACAGATACGCAGTATTTT. Its protein product is CASSKGDRTDTQYF.

The CDR3 sequence: CASSRGVRTDTQYF. CDR3 sequence (DNA): TGTGCCAGCAGTAGAGGTGTTCGCACAGATACGCAGTATTTT. V is TRBV6-5 and J is TRBJ2-3; D call uncertain. The CDR3 contains 14 residues. In germline, CDR1 is MNHEY, CDR2 SVGAGI. Trimming removed 5 bases from V and 1 base from J, with 10 bases in between.

The gene calls are TRBV28 and TRBJ2-7; 9 positions match TRBD1. The CDR3 extends over 17 amino acids. Unmatched junction bases numbered 11, after V lost 5 bases and J lost 0 bases. Per germline, CDR1 MDHEN and CDR2 SYDVKM. The CDR3 reads CASSHPRDRALSYEQYF. The CDR3 DNA reads as TGTGCCAGCAGTCACCCTCGGGACAGGGCCCTCTCCTACGAGCAGTACTTC.